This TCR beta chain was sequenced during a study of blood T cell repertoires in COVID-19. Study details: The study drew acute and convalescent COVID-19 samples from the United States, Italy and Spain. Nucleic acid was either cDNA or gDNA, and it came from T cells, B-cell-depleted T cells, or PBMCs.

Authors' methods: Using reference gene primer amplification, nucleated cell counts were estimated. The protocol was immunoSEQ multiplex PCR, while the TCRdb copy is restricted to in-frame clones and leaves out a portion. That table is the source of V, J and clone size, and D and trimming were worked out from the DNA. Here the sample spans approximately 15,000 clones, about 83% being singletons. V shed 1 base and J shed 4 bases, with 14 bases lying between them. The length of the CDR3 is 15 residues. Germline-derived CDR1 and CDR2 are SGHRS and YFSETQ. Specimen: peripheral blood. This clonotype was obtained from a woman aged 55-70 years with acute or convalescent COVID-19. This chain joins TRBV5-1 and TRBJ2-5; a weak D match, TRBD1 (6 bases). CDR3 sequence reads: CASSLTGLGVETQYF. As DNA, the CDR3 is TGCGCCAGCAGCTTGACAGGGCTTGGGGTAGAGACCCAGTACTTC.